This is a list of T cell receptor beta chains from one sample in a study of T cell responses to AZD1222 COVID-19 vaccine. Profiled with immunoSEQ multiplex PCR; TCRdb holds only in-frame clones, not every one. The data show under 80,000 clones, with 81% seen just once and roughly 27% held by the top ten. Specimen: peripheral blood, collected 28 days after the second AZD1222 dose. The receptor source for this set is an adult who received the AZD1222 COVID-19 vaccine. CDR3s include the opening cysteine and the closing phenylalanine or tryptophan. D genes are given only for firm matches. Clone sizes are given selectively: once, few, many, or a class where the clone is expanded.

cdr3_aa	cdr3_nt	v_call	j_call	clone_size	d_call
CASSLGTGGFYEQYF	TGTGCCAGCAGCTTAGGGACAGGGGGGTTCTACGAGCAGTACTTC	TRBV7-2	TRBJ2-7	-	TRBD1
CASSMRGERVSYEQYF	TGTGCCAGCAGTATGAGGGGGGAGCGGGTCTCCTACGAGCAGTACTTC	TRBV27	TRBJ2-7	-	-
CASSPPGGNTDTQYF	TGTGCCAGCTCACCACCGGGAGGCAACACAGATACGCAGTATTTT	TRBV18	TRBJ2-3	-	-
CATSSGEPRPQHF	TGTGCCACCAGTTCTGGGGAGCCTCGGCCCCAGCATTTT	TRBV19	TRBJ1-5	-	-
CASSPDRVLRF	TGTGCCAGCAGCCCGGACAGGGTGCTGAGGTTT	TRBV7-2	TRBJ1-1	-	TRBD1
CSASGYTGELFF	TGCAGTGCTAGTGGGTACACCGGGGAGCTGTTTTTT	TRBV20-1	TRBJ2-2	once	-
CASSSGLAGRADTQYF	TGTGCCAGCAGCTCGGGACTAGCGGGAAGGGCAGATACGCAGTATTTT	TRBV7-3	TRBJ2-3	-	TRBD2
CASSMGQVNYGYTF	TGTGCCAGCAGCATGGGACAAGTTAACTATGGCTACACCTTC	TRBV13	TRBJ1-2	-	-
CASSVQGGGGANVLTF	TGTGCCAGCTCAGTCCAAGGGGGGGGCGGGGCCAACGTCCTGACTTTC	TRBV18	TRBJ2-6	-	-
CASRGAESPLHF	TGTGCCAGCAGGGGGGCGGAATCACCCCTCCACTTT	TRBV25-1	TRBJ1-6	-	-
CASSPGQGLQPQHF	TGTGCCAGCAGTCCGGGACAGGGTCTTCAGCCCCAGCATTTT	TRBV28	TRBJ1-5	-	TRBD1
CASSSRLAGVSSLGTDTQYF	TGTGCCAGCAGTTCCCGGCTAGCGGGAGTCTCGTCCCTGGGCACAGATACGCAGTATTTT	TRBV27	TRBJ2-3	few	TRBD2
CASSIVNRGRETQYF	TGTGCCAGTAGTATAGTGAACAGGGGTAGGGAGACCCAGTACTTC	TRBV19	TRBJ2-5	once	TRBD1
CASSRSGGRGNNEQFF	TGCGCCAGCAGCCGAAGTGGCGGGAGGGGAAACAATGAGCAGTTCTTC	TRBV4-3	TRBJ2-1	-	TRBD2
CASSHTRGLVVQEQYF	TGTGCCAGCAGTCACACGAGAGGCCTAGTTGTTCAGGAGCAGTACTTC	TRBV27	TRBJ2-7	few	-
CASSRQISGKEYF	TGTGCCAGCAGTCGACAAATTAGCGGGAAGGAGTACTTC	TRBV3-1/TRBV3-2	TRBJ2-7	-	TRBD2
CASSVGGDSMAPYEQYF	TGTGCCAGCAGCGTAGGTGGGGACTCTATGGCCCCCTACGAGCAGTACTTC	TRBV9	TRBJ2-7	once	-
CASTSLLNTEAFF	TGTGCCAGCACCAGCCTGTTGAACACTGAAGCTTTCTTT	TRBV28	TRBJ1-1	few	-
CASSLSSGDLYEQYF	TGTGCCAGCAGCTTATCCTCAGGGGATCTCTACGAGCAGTACTTC	TRBV7-2	TRBJ2-7	-	-
CASRVSGSGAEAFF	TGTGCCAGCAGGGTCTCAGGTTCGGGTGCCGAAGCTTTCTTT	TRBV27	TRBJ1-1	-	-
CASSPRDTQYF	TGTGCCAGCTCACCAAGAGATACGCAGTATTTT	TRBV18	TRBJ2-3	-	-
CATSDAQGDSNQPQHF	TGTGCCACCAGTGATGCACAGGGAGATAGCAATCAGCCCCAGCATTTT	TRBV24-1	TRBJ1-5	-	-
CASSPDPVGREKLFF	TGTGCCAGTAGTCCTGACCCGGTAGGACGTGAAAAACTGTTTTTT	TRBV19	TRBJ1-4	few	-
CASSFRRERTEAFF	TGTGCCAGCAGTTTCCGGAGAGAACGCACTGAAGCTTTCTTT	TRBV27	TRBJ1-1	-	-
CASSKGEGWGGAGGEKLFF	TGTGCCAGCAGCAAAGGAGAAGGGTGGGGCGGGGCTGGAGGAGAAAAACTGTTTTTT	TRBV21-1	TRBJ1-4	-	-
CASIAGPGTYYEQYF	TGTGCCAGCATTGCAGGCCCCGGGACATACTACGAGCAGTACTTC	TRBV6-5	TRBJ2-7	once	-